One TCR beta chain is described in this entry. The antigen remains undetermined. Clones were read by immunoSEQ multiplex PCR, and TCRdb kept only the in-frame ones, dropping some. The data hold roughly 55,000 clones, with 87% observed a single time. The entry originates in a study of T cell responses to AZD1222 COVID-19 vaccine. Notes on the study in general: Sampled repertoires all dated from after the peak T cell response. Females made up more of the donors, who were largely white British, and clonal diversity may have come out too low.

This CDR3 spans 14 amino acids. Trimming shortened V by 0 bases and J by 7 bases, and 11 bases separated the two germline ends. Germline CDR1 and CDR2: SGHRS and YFSETQ. The TCR comes from an adult in good health. J is TRBJ2-1 and V is TRBV5-1; D may correspond to TRBD1 or TRBD2 (6 bases each). The material sequenced was peripheral blood, taken on day 0 of AZD1222 vaccination. CDR3 sequence (DNA): TGCGCCAGCAGCTTGGCAGGGGAGGCGAATGAGCAGTTCTTC. Translating it yields CASSLAGEANEQFF.